This T cell receptor beta chain was sequenced during a study of shared clonotypes between healthy human individuals. As for the study in general: Donors, aged 18 to 49, were a couple of women and a few men. Three plates were used per donor for CD4 naive, three for CD4 memory, two for CD8 naive and one for CD8 memory.

In the case of this clone: No antigen is known for it.

Researchers ran the assay at a deep level. Profiled with immunoSEQ multiplex PCR; TCRdb holds only in-frame clones, not every one. The sample carries 2 million to 2.5 million clones, approximately 94% recorded once. The study's findings and limits: The four-donor shared clonotypes exceeded non-shared clonotypes in generation probability, with non-shared ones scoring lower.

This clonotype originated in a man younger than 30 in good health. Source material: naive CD4+ T cells sorted from blood. This sample's subset: CD45RA+ positively selected.

The CDR3 loop is CASSSAFEQFF. CDR3 bases: TGTGCCAGCAGCTCCGCCTTTGAGCAGTTCTTC. The chain recombines TRBV7-9 with TRBJ2-1; the D is unclear. Trimming cost V 4 bases and J 9 bases, with 7 bases left between them. Germline V lookup: CDR1 SEHNR, CDR2 FQNEAQ (reference sequence). This CDR3 contains 11 residues.